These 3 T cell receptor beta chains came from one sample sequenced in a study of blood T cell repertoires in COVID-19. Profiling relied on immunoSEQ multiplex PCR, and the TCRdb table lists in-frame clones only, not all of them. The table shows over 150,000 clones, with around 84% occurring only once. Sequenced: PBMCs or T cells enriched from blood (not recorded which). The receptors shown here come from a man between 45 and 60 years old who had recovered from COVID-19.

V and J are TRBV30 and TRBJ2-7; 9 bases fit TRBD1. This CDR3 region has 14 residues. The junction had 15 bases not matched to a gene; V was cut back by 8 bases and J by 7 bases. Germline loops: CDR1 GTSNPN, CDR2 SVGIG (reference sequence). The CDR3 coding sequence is TGTGCCACCTTGTGGGGGACAGGGTTTGGAGAGCAGTACTTC. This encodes CATLWGTGFGEQYF.

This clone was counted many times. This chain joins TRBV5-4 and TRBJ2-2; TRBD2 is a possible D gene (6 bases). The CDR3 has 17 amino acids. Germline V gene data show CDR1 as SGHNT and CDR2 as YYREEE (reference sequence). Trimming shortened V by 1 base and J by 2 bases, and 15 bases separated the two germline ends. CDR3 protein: CASSLMLRGGNTGELFF. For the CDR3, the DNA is TGTGCCAGCAGCTTGATGCTGCGGGGCGGTAACACCGGGGAGCTGTTTTTT.

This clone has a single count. Here the CDR3 DNA reads TGTGCCTGGAGTGTAGGGGGGGCCCCTATGGACTACACCTTC. Protein: CAWSVGGAPMDYTF. This chain connects TRBV30 to TRBJ1-2; perhaps TRBD1 as D (6 bases). Germline V gene lookup returns CDR1 GTSNPN and CDR2 SVGIG (reference sequence). Trimming pared 0 bases from V and 10 bases from J, leaving 18 bases between. The CDR3 covers 14 residues.